The clone carrying this T cell receptor (beta chain) appeared a few times. The data belong to a study of beta chain features in type 1 diabetes. As every portion of the isolated RNA was reverse transcribed, the sequencing read expressed TCRB transcripts. The method was immunoSEQ multiplex PCR; TCRdb's version includes in-frame clones alone and lacks a portion of them. The table lists hundreds of thousands of clones, roughly 31% of them singletons. V gave up 2 bases and J gave up 5 bases; unmatched junction bases: 8. Germline CDR1 is GTSNPN and CDR2 is SVGIG (reference sequence). The CDR3 covers 15 residues.

This TCR came from a man younger than 30 in good health. This chain joins TRBV30 and TRBJ1-2, with 10 nucleotides matching TRBD1. Sequencing was performed on naive CD4+ T cells from blood. CDR3 loop: CAWSSGRTGGYGYTF. The DNA of the CDR3 is TGTGCCTGGAGTTCCGGACGGACAGGGGGATATGGCTACACCTTC. Filled out from reference TRBV30 and TRBJ1-2, the complete variable domain reads SQTIHQWPATLVQPVGSPLSLECTVEGTSNPNLYWYRQAAGRGLQLLFYSVGIGQISSEVPQNLSASRPQDRQFILSSKKLLLSDSGFYLCAWSSGRTGGYGYTFGSGTRLTVV.